This T cell receptor beta chain was documented in a study of T cells in localized non-small cell lung cancer. Study-level points and caveats: Adjacent uninvolved lung had the highest clonality, suggesting focused antigen responses. Because only a single region of the tumor was sequenced, heterogeneity remains possible. The appearance of a median about 62 of the top 100 tumor clones was seen in adjacent lung. Higher T cell density in the blood was associated with longer overall survival, whereas higher adjacent-lung clonality associated with shorter survival.

The germline V gene encodes CDR1 LNHDA and CDR2 SQIVND (reference sequence). Trimming cost V 4 bases and J 6 bases, with 16 bases left between them. CDR3 length: 15 residues. Here immunoSEQ multiplex PCR was the method, and the copy in TCRdb shows in-frame clones only, minus some. Here the sample spans approximately 31,000 clones, approximately 94% being singletons. Details on this clone: What it recognizes is unknown.

Material: peripheral blood, obtained before any cancer treatment. The sequence derives from a woman between 35 and 70 years old with stage I lung adenocarcinoma. V gene TRBV19 combines with J gene TRBJ1-5; D is unresolved. The CDR3 sequence is CASSKASQTGQPQHF. The CDR3 DNA sequence: TGTGCCAGTAGTAAAGCCTCTCAGACGGGTCAGCCCCAGCATTTT.